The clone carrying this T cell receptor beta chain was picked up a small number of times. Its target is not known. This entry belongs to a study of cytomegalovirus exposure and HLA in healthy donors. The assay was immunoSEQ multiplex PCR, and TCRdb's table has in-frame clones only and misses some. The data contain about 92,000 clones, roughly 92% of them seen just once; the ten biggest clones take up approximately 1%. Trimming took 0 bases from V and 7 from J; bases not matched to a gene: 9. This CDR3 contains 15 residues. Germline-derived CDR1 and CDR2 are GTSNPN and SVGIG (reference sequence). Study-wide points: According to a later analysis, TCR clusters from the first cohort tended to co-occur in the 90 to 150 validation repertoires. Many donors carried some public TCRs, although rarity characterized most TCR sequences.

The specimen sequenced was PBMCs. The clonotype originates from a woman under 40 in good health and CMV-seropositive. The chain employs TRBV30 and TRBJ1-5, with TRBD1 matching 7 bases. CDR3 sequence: CAWSVKGGGSQPQHF. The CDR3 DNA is TGTGCCTGGAGTGTAAAAGGAGGGGGCTCACAGCCCCAGCATTTT.